This T cell receptor beta chain emerged from a study of CD8+ T cells in alopecia areata. Findings and caveats of the study: Scalp clonality, together with expanded CD8+ clones among the top 100, fell significantly with tofacitinib.

A few counts support this clone. Its antigen remains unknown. Isolated RNA was reverse transcribed into cDNA used as the sequencing template. The assay was immunoSEQ multiplex PCR, and TCRdb's table has in-frame clones only and misses some. The table shows about 220,000 clones, with about 57% occurring only once. CDR3 length: 17 amino acids. V was shortened by 0 bases and J by 2 bases, with 16 bases between the two germline ends. Treatment meaning: oral pan-JAK inhibitor, 5-10 mg twice daily. The sequences come from CD4+ T cells sorted from blood, collected at week 4, from a patient treated with tofacitinib. The clonotype was recovered from a human donor with alopecia areata. The V and J genes are TRBV23-1 and TRBJ1-2; weak D call: TRBD1 (6 bases). TRBV23-1 falls under the ORF class, with uncertain function. The CDR3 loop is CASSQSIRGPSNYGYTF. The CDR3 nucleotides are TGCGCCAGCAGTCAATCAATCCGGGGGCCCAGCAACTATGGCTACACCTTC.